These 31 T cell receptor beta chains share one sample of origin, sequenced in a study of CD8 T cells in ankylosing spondylitis. MiXCR, applied by TCRdb to the 5' RACE reads, yields one record per CDR3 protein. In the table there are about 360,000 distinct CDR3 sequences, 20% to 25% of which are singletons. The material sequenced was blood, either unsorted or a sorted T cell fraction (not recorded which). The receptors shown here come from a male donor with ankylosing spondylitis or in good health (not recorded which).

A few counts support this clonotype. The genes are TRBV6-1 and TRBJ1-4; the match to TRBD1 covers 7 bases. This CDR3 region has 16 residues. The germline V gene has CDR1 MNHNS and CDR2 SASEGT. Trimming cost V 6 bases and J 4 bases; bases outside gene matches: 11. CDR3 region: CASRPEAGGINEKLFF. The DNA of the CDR3 is TGTGCCAGCAGACCCGAGGCAGGGGGGATTAATGAAAAACTGTTTTTT.

The V call is TRBV30, the J call TRBJ1-4; maybe TRBD1 (6 bases). CDR1 is GTSNPN, CDR2 SVGIG, per germline (reference sequence). V lost 0 bases and J 4 bases, leaving 6 bases between the germline ends. The CDR3 consists of 13 residues. CDR3 loop: CAWSVQGNEKLFF. CDR3 coding DNA: TGTGCCTGGAGTGTACAGGGTAATGAAAAACTGTTTTTT.

This clonotype was seen a few times. This chain joins TRBV5-6 and TRBJ2-3, with 9 bases identical to TRBD1. The CDR3 is 17 amino acids. Germline V gene lookup returns CDR1 SGHDT and CDR2 YYEEEE. V was pared by 0 bases and J by 5 bases, with 10 bases of the junction left unmatched. CDR3 in DNA: TGTGCCAGCAGCTTGGCTTGGACAGGGGCACAGGGAGATACGCAGTATTTT. Translation gives CASSLAWTGAQGDTQYF.

This chain connects TRBV29-1 to TRBJ1-2, with D possibly TRBD1 on 6 matching bases. The germline V and J ends were trimmed by 6 bases and 4 bases, with 12 bases remaining between them. Germline V lookup: CDR1 SQVTM, CDR2 ANQGSEA. The CDR3 contains 12 residues. The CDR3 sequence: CSVVDSSYGYTF. The CDR3 DNA reads TGCAGCGTAGTGGACAGTAGCTATGGCTACACCTTC.

The rearrangement links TRBV10-3 to TRBJ2-5; D ambiguous. The CDR3 covers 13 residues. Per germline, CDR1 ENHRY and CDR2 SYGVKD. The germline V and J ends were trimmed by 0 bases and 5 bases, with 7 bases remaining between them. In DNA, the CDR3 is TGTGCCATCAGTGAGTCTGAGAGGGAGACCCAGTACTTC. Encoded protein: CAISESERETQYF.

This clonotype has a handful of counts. This sequence joins TRBV11-2 and TRBJ2-3; 15 bases align to TRBD2. The CDR3 runs 15 residues. The trim removed 6 bases at V and 6 bases at J, leaving 4 bases unmatched. The germline CDR1 and CDR2 sequences are SGHAT and FQNNGV. The CDR3 sequence: CASRLGTSGGDTQYF. CDR3 bases: TGTGCCAGCAGACTCGGGACTAGCGGGGGGGATACGCAGTATTTT.

The sample holds a few counts of this clonotype. The chain links TRBV20-1 to TRBJ2-7; D is ambiguous. This CDR3 contains 14 residues. Looked up from germline, CDR1 is DFQATT and CDR2 is SNEGSKA (reference sequence). V gave up 5 bases and J gave up 3 bases, with 17 bases separating them. The CDR3, as DNA: TGCAGTGCTTCACCTAGAATATCTATCTACGAGCAGTACTTC. Its translation is CSASPRISIYEQYF.

A few counts support this clonotype. V is TRBV10-3 and J is TRBJ2-3; unclear D gene. CDR3 length: 14 residues. CDR1 is ENHRY and CDR2 is SYGVKD in the germline V gene. Trimming took off 3 bases at V and 2 bases at J, with 9 bases between the two ends. CDR3 in amino acids: CAISEPDHTDTQYF. Here the CDR3 DNA reads TGTGCCATCAGTGAACCGGATCACACAGATACGCAGTATTTT.

This chain links TRBV15 with TRBJ2-4; D is ambiguous. CDR1 is LNHNV and CDR2 is YYDKDF in the germline V gene (reference sequence). Trimming pared 4 bases from V and 0 bases from J, leaving 10 bases between. The CDR3 covers 15 residues. CDR3 loop: CATSMDRLAKNIQYF. In nucleotides, the CDR3 is TGTGCCACCAGCATGGACCGTTTAGCCAAAAACATTCAGTACTTC. The full variable domain, its missing parts supplied by reference TRBV15 and TRBJ2-4, is DAMVIQNPRYQVTQFGKPVTLSCSQTLNHNVMYWYQQKSSQAPKLLFHYYDKDFNNEADTPDNFQSRRPNTSFCFLDIRSPGLGDTAMYLCATSMDRLAKNIQYFGAGTRLSVL.

Note on this clonotype: A read error may produce the germline difference seen at one junction end. The gene calls are TRBV4-1 and TRBJ2-3; the D is unclear. The CDR3 extends over 13 amino acids. Germline lookup yields CDR1 MGHRA and CDR2 YSYEKL. The CDR3 region has the DNA TGTGCCAGCAGCCAAGTATTAGCAGATACGCAGTATTTT. Its translation is CASSQVLADTQYF.

V and J are TRBV10-2 and TRBJ2-1; no definite D call. This CDR3 is 13 amino acids long. Trimming removed 3 bases from V and 6 bases from J, with 9 bases in between. Germline-derived CDR1 and CDR2 are WSHSY and SAAADI. The CDR3 protein is CASSEGGSNEQFF. CDR3 DNA sequence: TGCGCCAGCAGTGAAGGCGGTTCCAATGAGCAGTTCTTC.

The chain is built from TRBV18 and TRBJ2-3; no definite D call. The CDR3 consists of 14 residues. Germline V gene sequence: CDR1 KGHSH, CDR2 LQKENI. Between the trimmed V and J ends, which lost 3 bases and 1 base, there was a span of 8 bases. The CDR3 coding sequence is TGTGCCAGCTCACCCCCGGTAGGCACAGATACGCAGTATTTT. It translates to CASSPPVGTDTQYF.

This clonotype was counted a few times. The chain recombines TRBV15 with TRBJ2-3, with D perhaps matching TRBD1 (6 bases). Germline CDR1 LNHNV, CDR2 YYDKDF (reference sequence). The CDR3 has 15 amino acids. V was pared by 8 bases and J by 6 bases, with 21 bases between. This chain's CDR3 is CATSREGRGKDTQYF. The DNA for the CDR3 is TGTGCCACCTCCCGAGAGGGCAGGGGTAAGGATACGCAGTATTTT.

The chain's CDR3 is CASSLADYTQYF. DNA of the CDR3: TGTGCCAGCAGCTTAGCCGACTATACGCAGTATTTT. The chain uses TRBV7-9 and TRBJ2-3; the D is unclear. The V gene's germline CDR1 is SEHNR and CDR2 FQNEAQ (reference sequence). The germline V and J ends were trimmed by 0 bases and 7 bases, with 5 bases remaining between them. The CDR3 loop spans 12 amino acids.

The genes are TRBV20-1 and TRBJ2-3; 9 bases are a match to TRBD2. CDR3 length: 16 amino acids. The germline gives CDR1 DFQATT, CDR2 SNEGSKA (reference sequence). V was clipped by 0 bases and J by 6 bases; unmatched bases: 10. The CDR3 here is CSAREASGEHRDTQYF. DNA of the CDR3: TGCAGTGCTAGAGAGGCTAGCGGGGAGCACCGGGATACGCAGTATTTT.

J is TRBJ2-7 and V is TRBV12-3 or TRBV12-4; 7 nucleotides line up with TRBD1. The CDR3 has 14 amino acids. V was clipped by 3 bases and J by 4 bases; unmatched bases: 6. The CDR3 sequence: CASSFGTAGYEQYF. The CDR3 region has the DNA TGTGCCAGCAGTTTTGGGACAGCCGGATACGAGCAGTACTTC.

This clonotype was counted only a few times. The rearrangement uses TRBV7-9 and TRBJ2-7, with 9 positions matching TRBD1. CDR1 is SEHNR, CDR2 FQNEAQ, per germline (reference sequence). J was trimmed by 2 bases and V by 5 bases; bases with no gene match: 7. The CDR3 loop spans 15 amino acids. CDR3 protein: CASSTRDRATYEQYF. CDR3 bases: TGTGCCAGCAGCACCCGGGACAGGGCGACCTACGAGCAGTACTTC.

The chain carries TRBV6-5 and TRBJ2-1; D is uncertain. CDR1 is MNHEY and CDR2 is SVGAGI in the germline V gene. The ends were cut back, 3 bases at V and 2 bases at J, with 5 bases in the middle. The CDR3 spans 13 residues. The chain's CDR3 is CASSYGAYNEQFF. In DNA, the CDR3 is TGTGCCAGCAGTTATGGGGCCTACAATGAGCAGTTCTTC.

This clonotype was picked up a small number of times. The chain combines TRBV3-1 with TRBJ2-3; 8 positions match TRBD1. This CDR3 has 15 amino acids. Germline V gene lookup returns CDR1 LGHDT and CDR2 YNNKEL (reference sequence). Trimming removed 4 bases from V and 3 bases from J; junction bases left unmatched: 6. Written as DNA, the CDR3 is TGTGCCAGCAGCCGGGAGACAGGGGTAACAGATACGCAGTATTTT. Its protein is CASSRETGVTDTQYF.

The chain carries TRBV2 and TRBJ2-2, with D perhaps assigned TRBD1 or TRBD2 (5 bases each). Germline assignment: CDR1 SNHLY and CDR2 FYNNEI. The CDR3 is made up of 14 amino acids. V shed 4 bases and J shed 3 bases, with 9 bases lying between them. CDR3 amino acids: CASSVGVDTGELFF. In DNA form, the CDR3 reads TGTGCCAGCAGTGTGGGGGTCGACACCGGGGAGCTGTTTTTT.

This clonotype is classed as medium-sized. The rearrangement links TRBV29-1 to TRBJ1-1; D gene ambiguous. Between the trimmed V and J ends, which lost 1 base and 0 bases, there was a span of 24 bases. CDR1 and CDR2 (germline): SQVTM, ANQGSEA. The CDR3 contains 19 residues. The CDR3 nucleotides are TGCAGCGTTGAAGTGGAAACCCCGAGGTGGGGAAGATTGAACACTGAAGCTTTCTTT. It translates to CSVEVETPRWGRLNTEAFF.

This clonotype was found a few times. CDR3 bases: TGCAGTGGGGACACCCAAGAGACCCAGTACTTC. Encoded protein: CSGDTQETQYF. The chain recombines TRBV20-1 with TRBJ2-5; possible D gene TRBD1, 6 bases. V was cut by 7 bases and J by 1 base, with 7 bases left in between. The CDR3 has 11 residues. The germline V gene encodes CDR1 DFQATT and CDR2 SNEGSKA (reference sequence).

The gene calls are TRBV15 and TRBJ2-5, with D uncertain. This CDR3 is built from 14 residues. The germline gives CDR1 LNHNV, CDR2 YYDKDF (reference sequence). Trimming stripped 5 bases from V and 5 bases from J, with 15 bases between. The CDR3: CATSSPDGRETQYF. The CDR3, as DNA: TGTGCCACCAGCTCCCCTGACGGGCGGGAGACCCAGTACTTC.

This clonotype came up a few times. The V gene is TRBV20-1, the J gene TRBJ1-5; D is uncertain. V shed 5 bases and J shed 2 bases, with 16 bases lying between them. Germline V gene lookup returns CDR1 DFQATT and CDR2 SNEGSKA (reference sequence). The CDR3 has 15 residues. This CDR3 is CSASTREVGNQPQHF. The CDR3 region has the DNA TGCAGTGCTTCAACACGGGAAGTGGGCAATCAGCCCCAGCATTTT.

This clonotype was counted a few times. This sequence joins TRBV27 and TRBJ2-1, with D perhaps TRBD2 (5 bases). In germline, CDR1 is MNHEY, CDR2 SMNVEV (reference sequence). This CDR3 is built from 13 residues. The V and J ends lost 10 bases and 4 bases respectively, with 14 bases between them. CDR3 amino acids: CATRSGIYNEQFF. CDR3 DNA: TGTGCCACCCGATCGGGGATATACAATGAGCAGTTCTTC.

This clonotype showed up just a few times. The chain combines TRBV29-1 with TRBJ2-1; a weak D match, TRBD1 (6 bases). Between the trimmed V and J ends, which lost 1 base and 2 bases, there was a span of 15 bases. The CDR3 has 16 residues. The germline gives CDR1 SQVTM, CDR2 ANQGSEA. CDR3 sequence reads: CSVEGAWQGPYNEQFF. The DNA for the CDR3 is TGCAGCGTTGAAGGGGCCTGGCAGGGGCCCTACAATGAGCAGTTCTTC.

This clonotype was counted a few times. The chain carries TRBV7-9 and TRBJ1-1; TRBD1 might be the D (5 bases). CDR1 and CDR2 (germline): SEHNR, FQNEAQ (reference sequence). This CDR3 comprises 12 residues. With 8 bases removed from V and 1 base from J, the gap between germline ends came to 8 bases. CDR3 coding DNA: TGTGCCAGCGGGGGGTCGAACACTGAAGCTTTCTTT. This translates into CASGGSNTEAFF. Full variable domain (outside the CDR3, taken from reference TRBV7-9 and TRBJ1-1): DTGVSQNPRHKITKRGQNVTFRCDPISEHNRLYWYRQTLGQGPEFLTYFQNEAQLEKSRLLSDRFSAERPKGSFSTLEIQRTEQGDSAMYLCASGGSNTEAFFGQGTRLTVV.

This clonotype was counted between two and nine times. The CDR3 is CASSLLAGYTQYF. For the CDR3, the DNA is TGTGCCAGCAGTCTCCTGGCGGGGTATACGCAGTATTTT. This chain links TRBV6-1 with TRBJ2-3; tentatively, D is TRBD2 (6 bases). The CDR3 extends over 13 amino acids. Between the trimmed V and J ends, which lost 5 bases and 7 bases, there was a span of 13 bases. From germline, CDR1 is MNHNS and CDR2 SASEGT.

In this sample, this clonotype turned up a few times. The chain combines TRBV11-1 with TRBJ1-1, with D possibly being TRBD1 (6 bases). Germline V lookup: CDR1 SGHAT, CDR2 FQDESV (reference sequence). Trimming pared 0 bases from V and 5 bases from J, leaving 22 bases between. The CDR3 totals 18 residues. CDR3 nucleotides: TGTGCCAGCAGCTTAGCAGAGGAGCACAGGGTCGGGGAGACTGAAGCTTTCTTT. This sequence encodes CASSLAEEHRVGETEAFF. The full variable domain, rest sourced from reference TRBV11-1 and TRBJ1-1, is EAEVAQSPRYKITEKSQAVAFWCDPISGHATLYWYRQILGQGPELLVQFQDESVVDDSQLPKDRFSAERLKGVDSTLKIQPAELGDSAMYLCASSLAEEHRVGETEAFFGQGTRLTVV.

The table lists this clonotype with a few counts. The V call is TRBV9, the J call TRBJ2-1; 8 positions agree with TRBD1. V trimming: 2 bases; J trimming: 7 bases; junction bases outside the gene matches: 5. From germline, CDR1 is SGDLS and CDR2 YYNGEE. CDR3 length: 14 residues. As DNA, the CDR3 is TGTGCCAGCAGCGTGGAGACAGGGGATAATGAGCAGTTCTTC. It specifies CASSVETGDNEQFF.

V gene TRBV2 combines with J gene TRBJ2-3, with TRBD2 matching over 10 bases. Germline trimming cut 11 bases from V and 2 bases from J; bases unmatched to any gene: 13. This CDR3 spans 16 amino acids. CDR1 is SNHLY, CDR2 FYNNEI, per germline. The DNA of the CDR3 is TGTGCCCTCCGCAGAGGACTAGCGGCCTCCACAGATACGCAGTATTTT. Translating it yields CALRRGLAASTDTQYF.